These T cell receptor beta chains were read from a single sample in a study of shared clonotypes between healthy human individuals. Assay used: immunoSEQ multiplex PCR; TCRdb lists only in-frame clones, some missing. In the table there are nearly 2 million clones, just under 95% of which are singletons. Input material: naive CD8+ T cells sorted from blood. These receptor sequences come from a man younger than 35 in good health. CDR3s include the opening cysteine and the closing phenylalanine or tryptophan.

j_call,v_call,cdr3_aa
TRBJ2-7,TRBV27,CASSLGTGPFYEQYF
TRBJ2-3,TRBV4-1,CASSQFTGGVTDTQYF
TRBJ2-1,TRBV2,CATRRGGSYNEQFF
TRBJ2-7,TRBV27,CASSFADSSYEQYF
TRBJ2-3,TRBV4-1,CASSQEAYGTDTQYF
TRBJ1-1,TRBV4-3,CASSQDGGTEAFF
TRBJ2-7,TRBV7-6,CASSPGQGAGEQYF
TRBJ2-1,TRBV7-9,CASSPGPGRGSYNEQFF
TRBJ1-2,TRBV19,CASTGTDYGYTF
TRBJ2-3,TRBV7-9,CASSPRRGASTDTQYF
TRBJ2-7,TRBV28,CASSSLSERGAYEQYF
TRBJ1-6,TRBV9,CASSEGRNYNSPLHF
TRBJ2-7,TRBV7-9,CASRGPSGLKRGKQYF
TRBJ2-7,TRBV27,CASSFLGGHEQYF
TRBJ1-1,TRBV4-1,CASSQLLGRTEAFF
TRBJ2-3,TRBV7-3,CASSLMGGGTDTQYF
TRBJ1-1,TRBV27,CASSSGRNTEAFF
TRBJ2-2,TRBV9,CASSVGGQGPYTGELFF
TRBJ2-3,TRBV4-3,CASSQGIAGGRGSDTQYF
TRBJ2-1,TRBV27,CASSPPGLAGRNEQFF
TRBJ1-2,TRBV5-6,CASSSRPVHGYTF
TRBJ2-7,TRBV2,CASTGTSGAFYEQYF
TRBJ2-1,TRBV6-6,CASSPLKGNAYNEQFF
TRBJ1-1,TRBV7-9,CASSLATGVAFF
TRBJ2-6,TRBV29-1,CSVEDRDRKPGANVLTF
TRBJ2-7,TRBV10-2,CASSESTSGFYEQYF
TRBJ1-5,TRBV7-6,CASSPGTYQPQHF
TRBJ1-1,TRBV27,CASGGRNTEAFF
TRBJ1-6,TRBV4-1,CASEPGQGDSPLHF
TRBJ2-7,TRBV15,CATSSRDREYEQYF
TRBJ2-7,TRBV5-4,CASSSSSYEQYF
TRBJ1-1,TRBV7-9,CASSHVRGIEAFF
TRBJ2-3,TRBV7-2,CASSSIAGATDTQYF
TRBJ2-5,TRBV7-6,CASSLDIQETQYF
TRBJ2-3,TRBV28,CASSLLQTDTQYF
TRBJ1-1,TRBV27,CASRVFGGADTEAFF
TRBJ2-7,TRBV7-8,CAGSREGHYEQYF
TRBJ2-1,TRBV7-8,CASSPDSGIPNEQFF
TRBJ1-6,TRBV28,CASSLQGARDSPLHF
TRBJ2-5,TRBV4-1,CASSLRLGQETQYF
TRBJ1-3,TRBV5-1,CASSLGAGTLTGNTIYF
TRBJ2-7,TRBV5-1,CASSPSVYEQYF
TRBJ2-7,TRBV9,CASSVALDDYEQYF
TRBJ2-7,TRBV2,CASNQQGSYEQYF
TRBJ2-3,TRBV28,CASSAPTGDDTQYF
TRBJ2-5,TRBV5-6,CASSSPGLAEMYQETQYF
TRBJ1-3,TRBV9,CASSGGTAGSGNTIYF
TRBJ1-1,TRBV9,CASSVGGHTEAFF
TRBJ2-7,TRBV5-6,CASSPTGGYEQYF
TRBJ1-6,TRBV27,CASSSQQYSPLHF
TRBJ2-5,TRBV6-5,CASSYTQTSYGETQYF
TRBJ2-6,TRBV28,CATTGAQDGSGANVLTF
TRBJ2-7,TRBV5-6,CASSLPPSLIDYEQYF
TRBJ2-1,TRBV6-5,CASSYSNLGEQFF